A selection of T cell receptor beta chains follows, all from one sample in a study of spatial heterogeneity in lung cancer. In TCRdb, the 5' RACE reads were re-called with MiXCR into one record per CDR3 protein. The sample records 6,200 or so distinct CDR3 sequences, roughly 18% being singletons. The source material was normal lung tissue next to the tumor, sampled at surgery. These receptors were collected from a male donor with early-stage non-small cell lung cancer. CDR3s include the opening cysteine and the closing phenylalanine or tryptophan. The D gene is left open where the match is weak. Where a row states a size, it is once, few, many or the class of an expanded clone; other rows omit it.

CDR3aa,CDR3nt,j_gene,v_gene,abundance,d_gene
CAISDARVPDTQYF,TGTGCCATCAGTGACGCTAGGGTCCCCGATACGCAGTATTTT,TRBJ2-3,TRBV10-3,medium-sized,.
CSAWDSQGASTDTQYF,TGCAGTGCTTGGGACTCCCAAGGGGCAAGCACAGATACGCAGTATTTT,TRBJ2-3,TRBV20-1,.,.
CASSPPPAYEQYF,TGTGCCAGCAGCCCCCCCCCAGCCTACGAGCAGTACTTC,TRBJ2-7,TRBV7-9,once,.
CASSLAPGGGSYNEQFF,TGTGCCAGCAGCTTAGCACCAGGGGGCGGTTCCTACAATGAGCAGTTCTTC,TRBJ2-1,TRBV7-8,medium-sized,TRBD1
CASSFIGGTQYF,TGTGCCAGCAGTTTCATTGGCGGGACCCAGTACTTC,TRBJ2-5,TRBV28,.,.
CASKPGHNSNQPQHF,TGTGCCAGTAAACCAGGACACAATAGCAATCAGCCCCAGCATTTT,TRBJ1-5,TRBV19,few,.
CAWSGNTVSYEQYF,TGTGCCTGGAGTGGAAATACAGTATCCTACGAGCAGTACTTC,TRBJ2-7,TRBV30,medium-sized,.
CAISEVVGGGKLFF,TGTGCCATCAGTGAGGTGGTCGGCGGAGGAAAACTGTTTTTT,TRBJ1-4,TRBV10-3,.,.
CATGGGPGPDTQYF,TGTGCCACCGGTGGGGGCCCGGGGCCAGATACGCAGTATTTT,TRBJ2-3,TRBV15,medium-sized,.
CASSLGRRETQYF,TGTGCCAGCAGCTTAGGGCGGCGGGAGACCCAGTACTTC,TRBJ2-5,TRBV7-2,.,.
CASSGARAGGETQYF,TGTGCCAGCAGTGGCGCAAGGGCGGGTGGCGAGACCCAGTACTTC,TRBJ2-5,TRBV6-1,few,.
CASSLDRSGRPETQYF,TGTGCCAGCAGCTTAGATCGGAGCGGACGCCCGGAGACCCAGTACTTC,TRBJ2-5,TRBV11-2,few,.
CASSQEGDFSGNTIYF,TGTGCCAGCAGCCAAGAAGGCGACTTCTCTGGAAACACCATATATTTT,TRBJ1-3,TRBV3-1,.,.
CASSPGTSGSENEQYF,TGTGCCAGCAGCCCGGGGACTAGCGGGAGTGAGAACGAGCAGTACTTC,TRBJ2-7,TRBV5-6,.,TRBD2
CASSLGDRGRVGNQPQHF,TGTGCCAGCAGCTTGGGGGATCGCGGGAGAGTGGGCAATCAGCCCCAGCATTTT,TRBJ1-5,TRBV5-5,few,.
CSARDLGGNYGYTF,TGCAGTGCTAGAGATCTTGGAGGGAACTATGGCTACACCTTC,TRBJ1-2,TRBV20-1,.,.
CASSLGTASNEQFF,TGTGCCAGCTCACTAGGGACCGCGTCCAATGAGCAGTTCTTC,TRBJ2-1,TRBV18,few,.
CASSRRGDTYEQYF,TGTGCCAGCAGCCGTCGGGGGGATACCTACGAGCAGTACTTC,TRBJ2-7,TRBV6-6,.,TRBD2
CASSLVGGLYNEQFF,TGTGCCAGCAGCTTAGTAGGGGGCCTCTACAATGAGCAGTTCTTC,TRBJ2-1,TRBV5-5,medium-sized,TRBD1
CSARRHSSRNTGELFF,TGCAGTGCACGGAGACATTCTAGCCGGAACACCGGGGAGCTGTTTTTT,TRBJ2-2,TRBV20-1,medium-sized,.
CASGPSTNEKLFF,TGTGCCAGCGGGCCATCAACTAATGAAAAACTGTTTTTT,TRBJ1-4,TRBV6-5,medium-sized,.
CASSTGTSGIYEQYF,TGTGCCAGTAGTACCGGGACTAGCGGGATATACGAGCAGTACTTC,TRBJ2-7,TRBV19,.,TRBD2
CASSLAGGGRNQYF,TGTGCCAGCAGCTTAGCGGGAGGGGGCCGGAACCAGTACTTC,TRBJ2-5,TRBV28,medium-sized,TRBD2
CAIRGQGSPYEQYF,TGTGCCATCAGGGGACAGGGGTCGCCCTACGAGCAGTACTTC,TRBJ2-7,TRBV10-3,medium-sized,TRBD1
CEGAGVYEQYF,TGTGAGGGGGCGGGAGTCTACGAGCAGTACTTC,TRBJ2-7,TRBV21-1,medium-sized,.
CASNRDLQETQYF,TGTGCCAGCAACCGGGACTTGCAAGAGACCCAGTACTTC,TRBJ2-5,TRBV7-8,few,.
CASSFPRGNEQYF,TGTGCCAGCAGCTTCCCCAGAGGAAACGAGCAGTACTTC,TRBJ2-7,TRBV11-2,medium-sized,.
CASSSTSGNAEQFF,TGTGCCAGCAGCTCGACTAGCGGGAATGCTGAGCAGTTCTTC,TRBJ2-1,TRBV6-2/TRBV6-3,.,TRBD2
CASSLSWATDTQYF,TGTGCCAGCAGCTTATCGTGGGCCACAGATACGCAGTATTTT,TRBJ2-3,TRBV7-2,.,.
CASSQARLALYF,TGTGCCAGCAGCCAGGCCCGACTAGCGCTGTACTTC,TRBJ2-7,TRBV3-1,medium-sized,TRBD2
CASSLATGRTDTQYF,TGTGCCAGCAGCTTAGCTACTGGACGGACAGATACGCAGTATTTT,TRBJ2-3,TRBV7-2,few,.
CATSDPGFDEQFF,TGTGCCACCAGTGATCCTGGGTTCGATGAGCAGTTCTTC,TRBJ2-1,TRBV24-1,medium-sized,.
CASSPDMAYEQYF,TGCGCCAGCAGCCCAGACATGGCCTACGAGCAGTACTTC,TRBJ2-7,TRBV5-1,medium-sized,.
CASSYARNEQFF,TGTGCCAGCAGTTACGCGAGGAATGAGCAGTTCTTC,TRBJ2-1,TRBV6-2/TRBV6-3,.,.
CASSFTDTQYF,TGTGCCAGCAGCTTTACAGATACGCAGTATTTT,TRBJ2-3,TRBV7-8,.,.
CASSQGTGLGQETQYF,TGCGCCAGCAGCCAGGGCACAGGGTTGGGGCAAGAGACCCAGTACTTC,TRBJ2-5,TRBV4-1,.,.
CASSPAWGMNTEAFF,TGTGCCAGCAGCCCAGCGTGGGGAATGAACACTGAAGCTTTCTTT,TRBJ1-1,TRBV3-1,.,.
CASRRGGQGRSDTQYF,TGTGCCAGCAGGAGGGGAGGACAGGGGAGGTCAGATACGCAGTATTTT,TRBJ2-3,TRBV6-5,few,TRBD1
CAINRWPSNTGELFF,TGTGCCATCAACCGCTGGCCCTCGAACACCGGGGAGCTGTTTTTT,TRBJ2-2,TRBV10-3,.,.
CASSAGGRGSPLHF,TGTGCCAGCAGTGCGGGAGGCCGCGGTTCACCCCTCCACTTT,TRBJ1-6,TRBV27,medium-sized,.
CASSPYNEQFF,TGTGCCAGCAGCCCCTACAATGAGCAGTTCTTC,TRBJ2-1,TRBV7-9,medium-sized,.
CASRPYSTDTQYF,TGTGCCAGCAGACCCTACTCCACAGATACGCAGTATTTT,TRBJ2-3,TRBV11-2,medium-sized,.
CASSGGTSGNYEQYF,TGCGCCAGCAGTGGAGGGACTAGCGGGAACTACGAGCAGTACTTC,TRBJ2-7,TRBV10-2,few,TRBD2
CASSPGLGEKTQYF,TGTGCCAGCTCACCGGGACTGGGAGAGAAAACGCAGTATTTT,TRBJ2-3,TRBV18,.,.
CASRIAGGADTQYF,TGTGCCAGCAGAATAGCGGGAGGGGCAGATACGCAGTATTTT,TRBJ2-3,TRBV6-2/TRBV6-3,.,TRBD2
CSVTTTGTGHEQYF,TGCAGCGTTACAACTACCGGGACAGGCCACGAGCAGTACTTC,TRBJ2-7,TRBV29-1,medium-sized,TRBD1
CASSARIGVRNTEAFF,TGTGCCAGCAGTGCCAGAATCGGGGTTAGGAACACTGAAGCTTTCTTT,TRBJ1-1,TRBV28,.,.
CSARSGTGRNEQFF,TGCAGTGCTAGATCGGGGACAGGAAGGAATGAGCAGTTCTTC,TRBJ2-1,TRBV20-1,.,TRBD1
CASSLATGNTEAFF,TGTGCCAGCAGCTTAGCGACGGGGAACACTGAAGCTTTCTTT,TRBJ1-1,TRBV7-2,few,.
CASRLAQGEREPHEQYF,TGTGCAAGTCGCTTAGCGCAAGGAGAGCGGGAGCCCCACGAGCAGTACTTC,TRBJ2-7,TRBV12-2,few,.
CASSFGVRATDLEQFF,TGTGCCAGCAGCTTCGGGGTTCGGGCCACAGACTTGGAGCAGTTCTTC,TRBJ2-1,TRBV11-1,few,.
CASSDGEYEQYF,TGTGCCAGCAGTGACGGGGAATACGAGCAGTACTTC,TRBJ2-7,TRBV2,few,.
CASSSSGGTYNEQFF,TGTGCCAGCAGCTCCTCGGGGGGGACCTACAATGAGCAGTTCTTC,TRBJ2-1,TRBV11-2,.,TRBD2
CASSPARNEQFF,TGTGCCAGCAGCCCCGCGCGCAATGAGCAGTTCTTC,TRBJ2-1,TRBV6-6,.,.
CASTLRGGYTF,TGTGCCAGCACTCTTCGGGGCGGCTACACCTTC,TRBJ1-2,TRBV28,.,.
CASSLKARIGLATYNEQFF,TGTGCCAGCAGCTTAAAAGCCCGGATTGGTCTAGCGACCTACAATGAGCAGTTCTTC,TRBJ2-1,TRBV7-2,few,.
CAWSPQGGGQPQHF,TGTGCCTGGAGCCCACAGGGAGGCGGGCAGCCCCAGCATTTT,TRBJ1-5,TRBV30,few,.
CAISYAGVDYGYTF,TGTGCCATCAGTTATGCGGGGGTCGACTATGGCTACACCTTC,TRBJ1-2,TRBV10-3,.,.
CASSQGGAGGGTDTQYF,TGCGCCAGCAGCCAAGGTGGCGCGGGAGGGGGCACAGATACGCAGTATTTT,TRBJ2-3,TRBV4-1,.,TRBD2
CAWRENYEQFF,TGTGCCTGGAGAGAGAATTATGAGCAGTTCTTC,TRBJ2-1,TRBV30,medium-sized,.